This TCR beta chain was observed in a study of blood T cells in healthy people across ages. In the study overall: The capture of about one barcoded beta molecule per two T cells was achieved by template switching.

Drawing of peripheral blood yielded about 9.8 milliliters from each donor. The second PCR ran about 6 to 11 cycles with a sample-barcoded 5' primer and J-beta primers. Each CDR3 protein gets one entry after TCRdb re-called the 5' RACE reads with MiXCR. Of approximately 810,000 distinct CDR3 sequences in the sample, roughly 40% are singletons; the top ten hold 10% to 15%. This clonotype has a handful of counts. Its antigen is currently unknown. General study results and limits: The study found more naive CD4+ cells and higher diversity in long-lived than aged donors.

Germline CDR1 and CDR2: LNHDA and SQIVND (reference sequence). Trimming pared 4 bases from V and 3 bases from J, leaving 13 bases between. The CDR3 spans 14 residues. The sequence derives from a man between 18 and 29 years old in good health. The chain combines TRBV19 with TRBJ2-7; the D gene is possibly TRBD1 (6 bases). The sample consisted of blood. The DNA of the CDR3 is TGTGCCAGTAGTAAACAGGGATTCGTCTACGAGCAGTACTTC. Its translation: CASSKQGFVYEQYF.